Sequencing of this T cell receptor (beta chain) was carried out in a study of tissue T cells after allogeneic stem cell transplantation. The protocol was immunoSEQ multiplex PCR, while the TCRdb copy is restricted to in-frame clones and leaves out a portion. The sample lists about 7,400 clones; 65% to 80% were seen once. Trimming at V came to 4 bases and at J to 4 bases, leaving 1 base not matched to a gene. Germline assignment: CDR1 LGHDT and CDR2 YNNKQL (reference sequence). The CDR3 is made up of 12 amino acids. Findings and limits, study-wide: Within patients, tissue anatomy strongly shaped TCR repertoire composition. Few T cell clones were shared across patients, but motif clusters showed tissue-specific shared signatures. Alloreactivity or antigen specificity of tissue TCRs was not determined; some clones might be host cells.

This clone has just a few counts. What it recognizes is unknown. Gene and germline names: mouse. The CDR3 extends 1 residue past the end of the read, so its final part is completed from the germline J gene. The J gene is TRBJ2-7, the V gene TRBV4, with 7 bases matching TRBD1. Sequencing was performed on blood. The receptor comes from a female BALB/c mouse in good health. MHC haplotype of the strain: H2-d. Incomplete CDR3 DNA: TGTGCCAGCAGCTTACAGGGGTATGAACAGTAC. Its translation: CASSLQGYEQY. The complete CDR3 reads CASSLQGYEQYF.